This TCR beta chain is from a study of cytomegalovirus exposure and HLA in healthy donors. Broader study findings: Later work associated roughly 15,000 TCR beta sequences with HLA alleles at 0.05 false discovery rate.

The V end was cut by 4 bases, the J end by 0 bases, with 10 bases between. CDR3 size: 14 residues. Germline loops: CDR1 SGHTA, CDR2 FQGNSA. Concerning this clone: Its antigen is currently unknown.

Everyone who donated was a healthy bone marrow donor. PCR involved 60 Vbeta and 13 Jbeta primers. Using immunoSEQ multiplex PCR, the repertoire was profiled, and TCRdb retains in-frame clones only, with some absent. The sample records approximately 110,000 clones, about four fifths being singletons. The source of this sequence is a middle-aged man in good health and CMV-seronegative. The V gene is TRBV7-2, the J gene TRBJ2-7; D is perhaps TRBD1 (6 bases). Sequenced input: PBMCs. CDR3 residues: CASSSPGVSYEQYF. The CDR3 DNA sequence: TGTGCCAGCAGCTCCCCAGGGGTCTCCTACGAGCAGTACTTC.